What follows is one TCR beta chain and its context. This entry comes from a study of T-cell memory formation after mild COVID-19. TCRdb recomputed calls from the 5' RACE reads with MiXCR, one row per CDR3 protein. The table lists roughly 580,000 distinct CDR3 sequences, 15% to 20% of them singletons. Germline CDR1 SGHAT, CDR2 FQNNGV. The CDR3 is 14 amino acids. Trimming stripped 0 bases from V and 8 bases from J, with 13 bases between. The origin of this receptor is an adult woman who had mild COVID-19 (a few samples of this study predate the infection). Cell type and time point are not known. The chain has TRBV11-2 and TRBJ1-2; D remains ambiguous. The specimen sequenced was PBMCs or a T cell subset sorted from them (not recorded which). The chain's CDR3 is CASSLDWMGQGYTF. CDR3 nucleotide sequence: TGTGCCAGCAGCTTAGATTGGATGGGCCAAGGCTACACCTTC.